This T cell receptor beta chain was retrieved from a study of cytomegalovirus exposure and HLA in healthy donors. PCR primers comprised 60 Vbeta and 13 Jbeta primers. Data came from immunoSEQ multiplex PCR; TCRdb stores just in-frame clones and leaves some out. In the table there are 200,000 to 250,000 clones, more than 75% of which are singletons. Note on this clone: The antigen remains unidentified.

General study findings and limits: A later analysis found that most CMV-associated TCR beta chains appeared HLA-restricted.

The clonotype originates from a woman aged 40-49 years in good health and CMV-seronegative. The sequencing sample was made of PBMCs.

The CDR3 is CARKPDRYYGYTF. The CDR3 bases are TGTGCGAGGAAGCCGGACAGATACTATGGCTACACCTTC. The chain combines TRBV25-1 with TRBJ1-2; D perhaps matches TRBD1 (6 bases). The germline V gene encodes CDR1 MGHDK and CDR2 SYGVNS. The CDR3 contains 13 residues.